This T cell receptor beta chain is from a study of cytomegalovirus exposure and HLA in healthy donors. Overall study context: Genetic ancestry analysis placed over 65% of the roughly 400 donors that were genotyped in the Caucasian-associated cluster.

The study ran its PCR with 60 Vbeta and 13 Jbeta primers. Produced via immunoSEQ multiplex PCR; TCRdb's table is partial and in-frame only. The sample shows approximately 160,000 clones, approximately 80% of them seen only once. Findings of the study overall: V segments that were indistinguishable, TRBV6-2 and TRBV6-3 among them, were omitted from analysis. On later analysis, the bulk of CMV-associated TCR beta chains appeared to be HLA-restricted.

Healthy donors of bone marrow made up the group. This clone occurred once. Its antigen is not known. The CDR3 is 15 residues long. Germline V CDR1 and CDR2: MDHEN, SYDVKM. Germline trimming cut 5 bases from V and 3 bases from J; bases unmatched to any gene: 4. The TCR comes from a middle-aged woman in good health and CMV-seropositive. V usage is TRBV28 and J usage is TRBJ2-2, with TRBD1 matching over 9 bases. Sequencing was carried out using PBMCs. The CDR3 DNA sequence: TGTGCCAGCAGTCGGGACAGGGATCACACCGGGGAGCTGTTTTTT. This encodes CASSRDRDHTGELFF. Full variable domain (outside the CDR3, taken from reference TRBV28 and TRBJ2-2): DVKVTQSSRYLVKRTGEKVFLECVQDMDHENMFWYRQDPGLGLRLIYFSYDVKMKEKGDIPEGYSVSREKKERFSLILESASTNQTSMYLCASSRDRDHTGELFFGEGSRLTVL.